This TCR beta chain was captured in a study of cytotoxic CD8 clonotypes in ibrutinib-treated CLL. Whole-study results and caveats: Against age-matched healthy donors, baseline clonality ran higher and tracked circulating CD8+ T-cell counts. Before falling back toward baseline at progression, clonality had risen at the time of ibrutinib response.

CDR1 and CDR2 (germline): LGHNA, YNFKEQ. Deletions cut 2 bases from V and 3 bases from J, with 11 bases between. There are 14 residues in the CDR3. On this clone itself: Its antigen remains unknown.

Clones were read by immunoSEQ multiplex PCR, and TCRdb kept only the in-frame ones, dropping some. Among more than 200,000 clones listed, 60% to 75% were seen once. This chain links TRBV4-2 with TRBJ2-7, with a tentative D call TRBD2 (5 bases). Sequencing was performed on PBMCs, taken after 24 months of ibrutinib treatment. The source is a human donor with chronic lymphocytic leukemia. The CDR3 DNA reads TGTGCCAGCAGCCAATCCGGAACTAGCTACGAGCAGTACTTC. Translated, it gives CASSQSGTSYEQYF.